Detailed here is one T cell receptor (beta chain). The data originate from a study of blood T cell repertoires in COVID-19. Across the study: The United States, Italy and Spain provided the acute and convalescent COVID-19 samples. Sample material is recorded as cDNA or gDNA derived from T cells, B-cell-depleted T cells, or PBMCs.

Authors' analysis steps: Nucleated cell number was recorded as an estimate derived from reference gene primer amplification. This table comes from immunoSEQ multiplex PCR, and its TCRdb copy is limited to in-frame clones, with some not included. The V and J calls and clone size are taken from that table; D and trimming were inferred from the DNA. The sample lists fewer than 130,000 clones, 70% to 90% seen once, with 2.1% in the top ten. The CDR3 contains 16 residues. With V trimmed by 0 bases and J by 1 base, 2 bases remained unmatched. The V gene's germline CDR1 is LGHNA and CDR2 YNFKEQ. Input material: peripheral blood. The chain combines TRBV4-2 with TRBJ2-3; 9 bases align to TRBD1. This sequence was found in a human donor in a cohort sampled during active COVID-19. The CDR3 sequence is CASSQEWTGGTDTQYF. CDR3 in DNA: TGTGCCAGCAGCCAAGAGTGGACAGGGGGCACAGATACGCAGTATTTT.